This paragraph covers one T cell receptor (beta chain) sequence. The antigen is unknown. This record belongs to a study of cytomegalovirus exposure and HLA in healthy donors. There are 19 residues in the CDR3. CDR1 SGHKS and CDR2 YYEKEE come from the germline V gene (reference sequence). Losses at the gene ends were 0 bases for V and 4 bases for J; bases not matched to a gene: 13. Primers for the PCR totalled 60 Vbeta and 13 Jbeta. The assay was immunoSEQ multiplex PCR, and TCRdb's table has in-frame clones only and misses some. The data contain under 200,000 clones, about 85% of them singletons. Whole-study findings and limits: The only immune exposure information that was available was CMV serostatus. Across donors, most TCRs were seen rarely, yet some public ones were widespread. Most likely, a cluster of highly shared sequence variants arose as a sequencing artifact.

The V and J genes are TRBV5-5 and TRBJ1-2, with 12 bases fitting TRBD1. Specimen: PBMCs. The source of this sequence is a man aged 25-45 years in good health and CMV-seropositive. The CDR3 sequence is CASSLEARGTGGAGYGYTF. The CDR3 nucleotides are TGTGCCAGCAGCTTGGAAGCCCGGGGGACAGGGGGCGCCGGCTATGGCTACACCTTC.